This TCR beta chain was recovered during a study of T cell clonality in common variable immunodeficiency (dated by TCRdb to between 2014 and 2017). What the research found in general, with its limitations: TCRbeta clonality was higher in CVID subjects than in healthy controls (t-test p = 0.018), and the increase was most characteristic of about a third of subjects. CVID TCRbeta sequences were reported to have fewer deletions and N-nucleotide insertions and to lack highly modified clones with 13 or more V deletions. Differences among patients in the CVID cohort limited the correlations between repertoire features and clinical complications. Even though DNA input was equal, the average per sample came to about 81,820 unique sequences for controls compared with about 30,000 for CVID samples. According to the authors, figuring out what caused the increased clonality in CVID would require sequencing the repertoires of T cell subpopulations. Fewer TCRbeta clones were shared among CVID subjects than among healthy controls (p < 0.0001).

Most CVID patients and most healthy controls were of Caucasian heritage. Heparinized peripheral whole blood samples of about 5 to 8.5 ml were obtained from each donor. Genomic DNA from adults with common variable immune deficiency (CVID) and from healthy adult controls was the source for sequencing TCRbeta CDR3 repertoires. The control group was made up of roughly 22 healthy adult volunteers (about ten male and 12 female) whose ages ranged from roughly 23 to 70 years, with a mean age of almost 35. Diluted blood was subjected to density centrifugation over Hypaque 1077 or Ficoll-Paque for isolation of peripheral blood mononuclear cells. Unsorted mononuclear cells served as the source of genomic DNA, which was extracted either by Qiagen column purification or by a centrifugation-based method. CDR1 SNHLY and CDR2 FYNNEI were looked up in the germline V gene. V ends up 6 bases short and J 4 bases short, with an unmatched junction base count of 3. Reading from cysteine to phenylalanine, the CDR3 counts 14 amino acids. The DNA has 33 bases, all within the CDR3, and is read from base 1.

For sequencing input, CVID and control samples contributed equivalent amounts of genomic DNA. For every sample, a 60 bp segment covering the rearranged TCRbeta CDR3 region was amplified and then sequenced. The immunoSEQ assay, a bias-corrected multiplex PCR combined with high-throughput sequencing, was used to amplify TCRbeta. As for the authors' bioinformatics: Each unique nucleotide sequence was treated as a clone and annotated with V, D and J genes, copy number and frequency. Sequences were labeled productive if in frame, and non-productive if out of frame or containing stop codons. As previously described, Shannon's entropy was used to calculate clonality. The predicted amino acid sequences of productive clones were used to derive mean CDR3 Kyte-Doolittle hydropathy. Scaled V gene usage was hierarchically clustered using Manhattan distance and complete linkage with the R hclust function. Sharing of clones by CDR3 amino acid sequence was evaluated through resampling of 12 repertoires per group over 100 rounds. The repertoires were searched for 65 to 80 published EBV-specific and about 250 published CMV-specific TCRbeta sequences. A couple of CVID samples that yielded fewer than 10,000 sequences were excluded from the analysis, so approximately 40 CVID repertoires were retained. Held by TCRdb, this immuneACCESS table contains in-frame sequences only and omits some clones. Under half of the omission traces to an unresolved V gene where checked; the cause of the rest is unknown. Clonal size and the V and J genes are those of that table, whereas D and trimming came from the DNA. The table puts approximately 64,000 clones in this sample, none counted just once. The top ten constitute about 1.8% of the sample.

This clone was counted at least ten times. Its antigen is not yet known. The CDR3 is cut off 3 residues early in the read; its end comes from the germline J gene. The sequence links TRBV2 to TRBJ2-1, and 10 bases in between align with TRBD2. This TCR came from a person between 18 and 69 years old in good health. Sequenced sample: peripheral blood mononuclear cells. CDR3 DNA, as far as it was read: TGTGCCAGCAGGGCTAGCGGGGGTTACAATGAG. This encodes CASRASGGYNE. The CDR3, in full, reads CASRASGGYNEQFF.